This T cell receptor beta chain is from a study of T-cell reconstitution after alpha-beta-depleted transplantation in children. The CDR3 runs 12 residues. Germline-derived CDR1 and CDR2 are SGDLS and YYNGEE. V gave up 0 bases and J gave up 8 bases, with 7 bases separating them. The authors prepared the TCRbeta library with unique molecular identifiers. Each CDR3 protein is one row after TCRdb ran MiXCR on the PCR reads. The sample yields a few hundred thousand distinct CDR3 sequences, around 12% seen once. This clonotype has more than one count but fewer than ten. The chain combines TRBV9 with TRBJ2-3; D call uncertain. The source was PBMCs from the stem cell graft donor, collected from the stem cell graft. The source is a human donor who donated a stem cell graft to a child with combined immunodeficiency. The CDR3 is CASSVGTGTQYF. For the CDR3, the DNA is TGTGCCAGCAGCGTAGGTACGGGTACGCAGTATTTT.